Listed below are T cell receptor beta chains from one sample, sequenced in a study of early T cells in non-severe SARS-CoV-2 infection. TCRdb reprocessed the 5' RACE reads with MiXCR, giving one entry per CDR3 protein. The sample yields tens of thousands of distinct CDR3 sequences, 9.5% to 15% seen once. The sequencing sample was made of whole blood. These receptors were collected from an adult who was a healthcare worker with PCR-confirmed SARS-CoV-2 infection or an uninfected control (not recorded which). Both conserved end residues are part of each CDR3. Each record gives: V gene, clone size, D gene, J gene, CDR3 DNA, CDR3 protein. D genes are given only for firm matches. Where a row states a size, it is once, few, many or the class of an expanded clone; other rows omit it.

>TRBV11-2|many|NA|TRBJ1-2
TGTGCCAGCAGCTCATCGGGCGCAACTAACTATGGCTACACCTTC
CASSSSGATNYGYTF
>TRBV24-1|many|NA|TRBJ2-2
TGTGCCACCAGTGATACCGGGATCAACACCGGGGAGCTGTTTTTT
CATSDTGINTGELFF
>TRBV10-3|many|NA|TRBJ1-4
TGTGCCATCAGCGATAACTTACCAACTAATGAAAAACTGTTTTTT
CAISDNLPTNEKLFF
>TRBV5-1|NA|NA|TRBJ2-1
TGCGCCAGCGGAGTAAATGGGGGGCGGGACAACAATGAGCAGTTCTTC
CASGVNGGRDNNEQFF
>TRBV10-1|NA|NA|TRBJ2-7
TGCGCCAGCAGTGAGTCAACCGGGTCCCACTCCTACGAGCAGTACTTC
CASSESTGSHSYEQYF
>TRBV6-6|NA|TRBD1|TRBJ2-7
TGTGCCAGCAGTTCGCGACAGGGACACTACGAGCAGTACTTC
CASSSRQGHYEQYF
>TRBV25-1|many|NA|TRBJ2-3
TGTGCCAGCAGTGATGGGCGGTCGGGCCGAAATACGCAGTATTTT
CASSDGRSGRNTQYF
>TRBV6-2/TRBV6-3|NA|NA|TRBJ2-1
TGTGCCAGCAGTTACTTCGGACTATACAATGAGCAGTTCTTC
CASSYFGLYNEQFF
>TRBV15|few|TRBD1|TRBJ1-6
TGTGCCACCAGCAGCGACAGGGGGCGGAATTCACCCCTCCACTTT
CATSSDRGRNSPLHF
>TRBV12-3/TRBV12-4|NA|NA|TRBJ1-5
TGTGCCAGCAGTTTGGGGGTTCAGCCCCAGCATTTT
CASSLGVQPQHF
>TRBV12-3/TRBV12-4|few|NA|TRBJ1-6
TGTGCCAGCTCCCTACACGAAGGAGGTTCACCCCTCCACTTT
CASSLHEGGSPLHF
>TRBV5-1|NA|NA|TRBJ2-7
TGCGCCAGCACCAAAGACACTGCCCGTTCCTACGAGCAGTACTTC
CASTKDTARSYEQYF
>TRBV3-1|NA|TRBD1|TRBJ1-2
TGTGCCAGCAGCCAAGGACCGGGACAGAGTTCCTATGGCTACTCCTTC
CASSQGPGQSSYGYSF
>TRBV9|few|TRBD1|TRBJ2-7
TGTGCCAGCAGCAGCTGGACAGGTGTTTCCTACGAGCAGTACTTC
CASSSWTGVSYEQYF
>TRBV3-1|many|TRBD2|TRBJ2-2
TGTGCCAGCAGCCTCGGACCGGGAGCGGGAGGGGAGCTGTTTTTT
CASSLGPGAGGELFF
>TRBV12-5|NA|NA|TRBJ2-3
TGTGCTAGTGGCCCAGGAGGGGCAGCCCTTTACACAGATACGCAGTATTTT
CASGPGGAALYTDTQYF
>TRBV7-9|many|NA|TRBJ2-1
TGTGCCAGCAGCTTAGGGGTCAGGGGTTCCTACAATGAGCAGTTCTTC
CASSLGVRGSYNEQFF
>TRBV6-2/TRBV6-3|many|NA|TRBJ1-2
TGTGCCAGCGGCTCCGGGACGGCTAACTATGGCTACACCTTC
CASGSGTANYGYTF
>TRBV11-2|many|NA|TRBJ2-1
TGTGCCAGCAGCTTAGTACCGGCGGGGGAGCAGTTCTTC
CASSLVPAGEQFF
>TRBV7-9|once|NA|TRBJ1-6
TGTGCCAGCAGCTTAGTGGGAGGGCATGGAAATTCACCCCTCCACTTT
CASSLVGGHGNSPLHF
>TRBV7-2|many|TRBD1|TRBJ1-4
TGTGCCAGCAGCTATACGGACAGGGCGACTAATGAAAAACTGTTTTTT
CASSYTDRATNEKLFF
>TRBV2|many|NA|TRBJ2-5
TGTGCCAGCATGGAAGGTCGGGAGACCCAGTACTTC
CASMEGRETQYF
>TRBV9|NA|NA|TRBJ1-6
TGTGCCAGCAGCGTAGCAGGGTTTGCTTCACCCCTCCACTTT
CASSVAGFASPLHF
>TRBV14|few|TRBD2|TRBJ2-1
TGTGCCAGCAGCCAAGAACTGCGCTTAGCGGGAGATGAGCAGTTCTTC
CASSQELRLAGDEQFF
>TRBV6-1|many|TRBD2|TRBJ2-7
TGTGCCAGCACCCCGGGGACTAGCTCATCCGAGCAGTACTTC
CASTPGTSSSEQYF
>TRBV4-1|many|TRBD2|TRBJ2-3
TGCGCCAGCAGCCAAGTCCCCCTAGCGGGAGCCGCAGATACGCAGTATTTT
CASSQVPLAGAADTQYF
>TRBV6-5|few|TRBD1|TRBJ1-2
TGTGCCAGCAGGAGGACAGGGGTCTATGGCTACACCTTC
CASRRTGVYGYTF
>TRBV7-2|NA|NA|TRBJ2-2
TGTGCCAGCAGCGACTATAGCGGCGCTACCGGGGAGCTGTTTTTT
CASSDYSGATGELFF
>TRBV7-9|NA|NA|TRBJ2-3
TGTGCCAGCAGCTTAGGCCAGATCGGGGGAGGAGGGCCAGATACGCAGTATTTT
CASSLGQIGGGGPDTQYF
>TRBV3-1|many|TRBD1|TRBJ1-4
TGTGCCAGCAGCCAAGAAGCCGGGACAGGGTATGAAAAACTGTTTTTT
CASSQEAGTGYEKLFF
>TRBV6-1|few|TRBD1|TRBJ1-5
TGTGCCAGCAGTAGAGGACAGGGGTTAGCGAATCAGCCCCAGCATTTT
CASSRGQGLANQPQHF
>TRBV20-1|few|TRBD2|TRBJ2-3
TGCAGTGCTAGTAGGCCTAGCGGGAGAACAGATACGCAGTATTTT
CSASRPSGRTDTQYF
>TRBV28|many|TRBD1|TRBJ2-7
TGTGCCAGCAGCCCGCCCGAGGGACAGGGTTTGTTGGAGCAGTACTTC
CASSPPEGQGLLEQYF
>TRBV5-5|NA|TRBD2|TRBJ2-6
TGTGCCAGCGCGGGGGGCTCTGGGGCCAACGTCCTGACTTTC
CASAGGSGANVLTF
>TRBV3-1|many|NA|TRBJ2-7
TGTGCCAGCAGCCAACGGGGGTCTTACGAGCAGTACTTC
CASSQRGSYEQYF
>TRBV7-3|NA|NA|TRBJ2-3
TGTGCCAGCAGCTCCACCCCTAGCGCGACAGATACGCAGTATTTT
CASSSTPSATDTQYF
>TRBV6-6|NA|NA|TRBJ1-5
TGTGCCAGCAGTTACTCAAGACCGAATCAGCCCCAGCATTTT
CASSYSRPNQPQHF
>TRBV27|many|NA|TRBJ1-1
TGTGCCAGCGGCTGGACGCTTGACACTGAAGCTTTCTTT
CASGWTLDTEAFF
>TRBV20-1|many|TRBD1|TRBJ2-5
TGCAGTGCTAGAGATCGATCTGGGGGACAGGGGAAAGAGACCCAGTACTTC
CSARDRSGGQGKETQYF
>TRBV19|NA|NA|TRBJ2-1
TGTGCCAGTAGTATTAGGGGGTACGGTTACAATGAGCAGTTCTTC
CASSIRGYGYNEQFF
>TRBV6-2/TRBV6-3|few|TRBD1|TRBJ1-2
TGTGCCAGCAGTCAACAGGGGGCAGGAGGCTACACCTTC
CASSQQGAGGYTF
>TRBV5-1|few|TRBD1|TRBJ2-7
TGCGCCAGCAGCTTGGGCGGAGGGACAGGGTCAGGCGAGCAGTACTTC
CASSLGGGTGSGEQYF
>TRBV11-2|many|TRBD1|TRBJ2-2
TGTGCCAGCAGGACTGGGACAGCAAACACCGGGGAGCTGTTTTTT
CASRTGTANTGELFF
>TRBV20-1|NA|TRBD2|TRBJ2-7
TGCAGTGCTAGTCTTCCTACTAGCGGTTCCTACGAGCAGTACTTC
CSASLPTSGSYEQYF
>TRBV7-8|many|NA|TRBJ1-1
TGTGCCAGCAGCTTAAAACGACAGTTGAACACTGAAGCTTTCTTT
CASSLKRQLNTEAFF
>TRBV3-1|few|NA|TRBJ1-2
TGTGCCAGCAGCCAAGCCTACAGGGATAACTATGGCTACACCTTC
CASSQAYRDNYGYTF
>TRBV28|NA|TRBD1|TRBJ2-1
TGTGCCAGCAGTTTAACGGGACAGGGAACGTACAATGAGCAGTTCTTC
CASSLTGQGTYNEQFF
>TRBV7-8|few|NA|TRBJ2-7
TGTGCCAGCAGCCTCTTAAGACCAAGAGGGGACGAGCAGTACTTC
CASSLLRPRGDEQYF
>TRBV3-1|few|NA|TRBJ2-2
TGTGCCAGCAGCCAAGTCGTGCCCTCGAACACCGGGGAGCTGTTTTTT
CASSQVVPSNTGELFF
>TRBV20-1|NA|TRBD1|TRBJ2-1
TGCAGTGCTAGAGAACAGGGGCGGAGATGGAATGAGCAGTTCTTC
CSAREQGRRWNEQFF
>TRBV6-2/TRBV6-3|many|TRBD1|TRBJ2-3
TGTGCCAGCATTCCGCGGACAGGGGTTGGGCAGTATTTT
CASIPRTGVGQYF
>TRBV9|NA|TRBD2|TRBJ2-2
TGTGCCAGCAGCGTTTTAGCGGGAGGCGACACCGGGGAGCTGTTTTTT
CASSVLAGGDTGELFF
>TRBV21-1|few|NA|TRBJ1-2
TGTGCCACCAGGCCCTTAGAAGGCTACACCTTC
CATRPLEGYTF
>TRBV21-1|many|NA|TRBJ2-5
TGTGCCAGCAGCAAAATTCCACAGCCCCAAGAGACCCAGTACTTC
CASSKIPQPQETQYF
>TRBV18|few|TRBD1|TRBJ2-7
TGTGCCAGCTCACGTACCGGGACAGGGACCTACGAGCAGTACTTC
CASSRTGTGTYEQYF
>TRBV20-1|NA|NA|TRBJ2-3
TGCAGTGCTCTCGTCCCTAGCACAGATACGCAGTATTTT
CSALVPSTDTQYF
>TRBV12-3/TRBV12-4|many|NA|TRBJ2-1
TGTGCCAGCAGATTTACCTACAATGAGCAGTTCTTC
CASRFTYNEQFF
>TRBV12-3/TRBV12-4|many|NA|TRBJ1-1
TGTGCCAGCAGTTTTGGGGTGGGGACTGAAGCTTTCTTT
CASSFGVGTEAFF
>TRBV29-1|many|NA|TRBJ2-3
TGCAGCGTTGCGGGCAGGGATGGCACAGATACGCAGTATTTT
CSVAGRDGTDTQYF
>TRBV5-6|NA|NA|TRBJ2-7
TGTGCCAGCAGCTTGCCCGAGCGAGTCTACGAGCAGTACTTC
CASSLPERVYEQYF